These T cell receptor beta chains were read from a single sample in a study of identical twins. In TCRdb, the 5' RACE reads were re-called with MiXCR into one record per CDR3 protein. The repertoire consists of around 250,000 distinct CDR3 sequences, with about 13% occurring once and the leading ten covering 4% to 5%. In addition, the sample was reused for a study of yellow fever vaccine responses in identical twins.

Sequenced: memory (CD45RO+) T cells sorted from blood. Every receptor here comes from a woman aged 18-29 years in good health. The CDR3 runs from the conserved cysteine through the conserved F or W. The order of the fields is clone size, J gene, D gene, V gene, CDR3 DNA, CDR3 protein. A D gene is named only where the DNA matches it firmly. Rows give clone size only sometimes, using once, few, many, or a class for an expanded clone.

>-|TRBJ2-7|-|TRBV2
TGTGCCAGCAGTGAAGCGCTTACAGGATTCGGGGGGCTGTGGTACGAGCAGTACTTC
CASSEALTGFGGLWYEQYF
>many|TRBJ2-4|TRBD1|TRBV27
TGTGCCAGCAGTGCCTTCCGGGACAGGGGAGACATTCAGTACTTC
CASSAFRDRGDIQYF
>few|TRBJ2-7|-|TRBV7-9
TGTGCCAGCAGCTTTCGACGGACACTCTACGAGCAGTACTTC
CASSFRRTLYEQYF
>few|TRBJ1-5|-|TRBV20-1
TGCAGTGCTTACCCTCTTGGAGGGATCAATCAGCCCCAGCATTTT
CSAYPLGGINQPQHF
>few|TRBJ1-2|-|TRBV28
TGTGCCAGCAGTCGGGAAAACTATGGCTACACCTTC
CASSRENYGYTF
>-|TRBJ2-7|-|TRBV28
TGTGCCAGCAGTCCCGCCCGGGGACTTGGGGAGCAGTACTTC
CASSPARGLGEQYF
>-|TRBJ2-7|TRBD2|TRBV2
TGTGCCAGCAGTGGGGGACTAGTGGGCGAGCAGTACTTC
CASSGGLVGEQYF
>many|TRBJ2-5|TRBD2|TRBV5-1
TGCGCCAGCAGCGCAGAGCCGGGACTAGCGGAAGAGACCCAGTACTTC
CASSAEPGLAEETQYF
>few|TRBJ2-7|-|TRBV5-4
TGTGCCAGCAGCTTGGAAACAGTAGGCGAGCAGTACTTC
CASSLETVGEQYF
>many|TRBJ1-6|-|TRBV28
TGTGCCAGCATCTTTGGGGGTGAAGACTCCTATAATTCACCCCTCCACTTT
CASIFGGEDSYNSPLHF
>many|TRBJ1-5|-|TRBV5-1
TGCGCCAGCAGCTTGGCCGGTCAGCCCCAGCATTTT
CASSLAGQPQHF
>few|TRBJ2-3|-|TRBV30
TGTGCCTGGAGTCCGGGGGGCCGATCTCTCACAGATACGCAGTATTTT
CAWSPGGRSLTDTQYF
>-|TRBJ2-3|TRBD2|TRBV11-3
TGTGCCAGCAGCTTTCGCAGCGGGGCCACAGATACGCAGTATTTT
CASSFRSGATDTQYF
>many|TRBJ2-3|TRBD1|TRBV11-2
TGTGCCAGCAGCTTTGGTTCGGGACAGGGTGTAGATACGCAGTATTTT
CASSFGSGQGVDTQYF
>-|TRBJ2-1|-|TRBV2
TGTGCCAGCAGTGAAGACAGCTTCGGCAATGAGCAGTTCTTC
CASSEDSFGNEQFF
>few|TRBJ2-7|TRBD1|TRBV4-1
TGCGCCAGCAGAAAAGAGGGACAGGTACTCTACGAGCAGTACTTC
CASRKEGQVLYEQYF
>-|TRBJ1-5|-|TRBV2
TGTGCCAGCAGTGAATGGGGTAGCAATCAGCCCCAGCATTTT
CASSEWGSNQPQHF
>many|TRBJ1-5|-|TRBV28
TGTGCCAGCAGTTTACCCCCCAGGGTCCGCAGCAATCAGCCCCAGCATTTT
CASSLPPRVRSNQPQHF
>few|TRBJ1-6|TRBD1|TRBV20-1
TGCAGTGCCCCTAGAGGACAGGGGGATAATTCACCCCTCCACTTT
CSAPRGQGDNSPLHF
>many|TRBJ2-5|-|TRBV29-1
TGCAGCACTGAGTTACGGGGCGTTGGGACCCAGTACTTC
CSTELRGVGTQYF
>-|TRBJ2-5|TRBD2|TRBV2
TGTGCCAGCATGCGGGGGGAGGGGGAGACCCAGTACTTC
CASMRGEGETQYF
>few|TRBJ2-1|-|TRBV12-3/TRBV12-4
TGTGCCAGCAGTCCCCACCCTGGATCCTACAATGAGCAGTTCTTC
CASSPHPGSYNEQFF
>few|TRBJ1-5|-|TRBV20-1
TGCAGTGCTATAACAGGACCAGGTCAGCCCCAGCATTTT
CSAITGPGQPQHF
>many|TRBJ1-3|-|TRBV12-3/TRBV12-4
TGTGCCAGCAGGGAGTCTCCTGGAAACACCATATATTTT
CASRESPGNTIYF
>-|TRBJ2-5|-|TRBV7-9
TGTGCCAGCAGCTTTTCCAGACCCCAGTACCAAGAGACCCAGTACTTC
CASSFSRPQYQETQYF
>many|TRBJ1-2|-|TRBV2
TGTGCCAGCAGTGATGTCTCCCCGAGGCATGGCTACACCTTC
CASSDVSPRHGYTF
>-|TRBJ2-7|-|TRBV7-8
TGTGCCAGCAGCTTAGTCAATACGGGACTGATGACCTACGAGCAGTACTTC
CASSLVNTGLMTYEQYF
>-|TRBJ2-3|-|TRBV12-3/TRBV12-4
TGTGCCAGCAGGGTCAGTGATACGCAGTATTTT
CASRVSDTQYF
>many|TRBJ2-7|-|TRBV4-3
TGCGCCAGCAGCCAAGAGTTCTCAGGGGGAGGCGCCTACGAGCAGTACTTC
CASSQEFSGGGAYEQYF
>few|TRBJ2-3|-|TRBV20-1
TGCAGTTGCCTCGGGGGTAGCATCACAGATACGCAGTATTTT
CSCLGGSITDTQYF
>many|TRBJ2-2|-|TRBV24-1
TGTGCCACCAGTGATTTGAGGGACACCGGGGAGCTGTTTTTT
CATSDLRDTGELFF
>-|TRBJ2-3|TRBD2|TRBV5-1
TGCGCCAGCAGCTCAAGGAGCGGGAGTCCCCCCTACACAGATACGCAGTATTTT
CASSSRSGSPPYTDTQYF
>few|TRBJ2-3|TRBD2|TRBV20-1
TGCAGTGCCGAATTAATGACTAGCGGAGACACAGATACGCAGTATTTT
CSAELMTSGDTDTQYF
>many|TRBJ1-1|-|TRBV12-3/TRBV12-4
TGTGCCAGCAGTTTAGTACGCGGACAGTCGAACACTGAAGCTTTCTTT
CASSLVRGQSNTEAFF
>-|TRBJ1-5|-|TRBV24-1
TGTGCCACCAGCCCGGGGGCGGGCAATCAGCCCCAGCATTTT
CATSPGAGNQPQHF
>few|TRBJ2-3|TRBD2|TRBV5-1
TGCGCCAGCAGCGCTAAGGGACTAGCGGCTAGCACAGATACGCAGTATTTT
CASSAKGLAASTDTQYF
>-|TRBJ1-2|TRBD1|TRBV6-1
TGTGCCAGCAGCCGCGGGACAGAGTCTCTAGGAGGCTACACCTTC
CASSRGTESLGGYTF
>-|TRBJ2-1|TRBD2|TRBV6-4
TGTGCCAGCAGTGACGGAGCGGGACCTTACAATGAGCAGTTCTTC
CASSDGAGPYNEQFF
>many|TRBJ1-1|-|TRBV5-1
TGCGCCAGCAGCTTTGGGCAGGACACTGAAGCTTTCTTT
CASSFGQDTEAFF
>-|TRBJ2-7|TRBD2|TRBV7-9
TGTGCCAGCAGCTTAGCGCCTACGGGACTAGCAGCCTACGAGCAGTACTTC
CASSLAPTGLAAYEQYF
>few|TRBJ2-1|-|TRBV6-6
TGTGCCAGCAGTTACACAAGGGTGGATGAGCAGTTCTTC
CASSYTRVDEQFF
>many|TRBJ2-2|TRBD1|TRBV10-3
TGTGCCATCAGCCGAACAGGGGGAACGAACACCGGGGAGCTGTTTTTT
CAISRTGGTNTGELFF
>few|TRBJ2-5|-|TRBV7-9
TGTGCCAGCACCTCAAGGTCCCAAGAGACCCAGTACTTC
CASTSRSQETQYF
>few|TRBJ2-5|TRBD1|TRBV29-1
TGCAGCTCACTGGGGGAACAGGGGGCATTCCAAGAGACCCAGTACTTC
CSSLGEQGAFQETQYF
>-|TRBJ2-3|-|TRBV9
TGTGCCAGCAGCGCTCCTCCACAGGGAGGGGGCACAGATACGCAGTATTTT
CASSAPPQGGGTDTQYF
>-|TRBJ2-7|-|TRBV7-8
TGTGCCAGCAGCTTGCGGCAGGTGGCCTACGAGCAGTACTTC
CASSLRQVAYEQYF
>many|TRBJ1-1|-|TRBV4-3
TGCGCCAGCAGCCCCAACGGATACACTGAAGCTTTCTTT
CASSPNGYTEAFF
>-|TRBJ2-3|-|TRBV12-3/TRBV12-4
TGTGCCAGCAGTGAAGGACAGAAACTCACAGATACGCAGTATTTT
CASSEGQKLTDTQYF
>-|TRBJ2-7|-|TRBV5-6
TGTGCCAGCAGCTTATATGGGGGGGGCAGGGAGCAGTACTTC
CASSLYGGGREQYF
>-|TRBJ2-5|-|TRBV15
TGTGCCACCAGCAGAGCCTTTATGGGCTCTGGGTCGGAGGAGACCCAGTACTTC
CATSRAFMGSGSEETQYF
>-|TRBJ2-1|-|TRBV2
TGTACCAGCTGTTTACTTGGCAGGGGCAACCCCTACAATGAGCAGTTCTTC
CTSCLLGRGNPYNEQFF
>many|TRBJ2-7|-|TRBV4-3
TGCGCCAGCAGCCAAAATGAGGAGGCGTCCGAGCAGTACTTC
CASSQNEEASEQYF
>-|TRBJ1-4|-|TRBV4-1
TGCGCCAGCAGCCAGTCCTCCGGGACACCCGGGGTTTTT
CASSQSSGTPGVF